The count of the clone carrying this T cell receptor beta chain is one. Its target is unknown. This may be a read error, as it is one base from a much larger clone. This sample is part of a study of human T cells and chemical hapten exposure. Study as a whole: Predominantly women, the patients had alopecia areata, totalis or universalis.

Per the germline V gene, CDR1 is SEHNR and CDR2 is FQNEAQ (reference sequence). The CDR3 is 11 residues long. V shed 5 bases and J shed 7 bases, with 8 bases lying between them. The time point here: patch test 1, 2 weeks after DPC sensitization. Treatment reported: therapeutic diphenylcyclopropenone sensitization with weekly scalp DPC. The study drew its donors from alopecia patients who were 18 to 70 years old and suitable for DPC. TCRdb redid the calling of the RACE reads with MiXCR, one entry per CDR3 protein. Of 71,000 or so distinct CDR3 sequences in the sample, approximately 9.4% were seen once. Findings and caveats of the study: Healthy individuals' immune responses may differ from those of donors, who had alopecia. In the PT1 data, expanded TCR counts showed a positive correlation with patch test score.

Sequences were derived from whole blood, sampled in connection with sensitization to the hapten diphenylcyclopropenone (DPC). The genes are TRBV7-9 and TRBJ1-2; D uncertain. This sequence was found in a woman between 35 and 50 years old with alopecia areata. Some clones in this sample may be carry-over from other donors' samples. CDR3: CASSPVSGYTF. The CDR3 nucleotides are TGTGCCAGCAGCCCCGTAAGTGGCTACACCTTC.